The 3 T cell receptor beta chains below all came from one sample that was sequenced in a study of T cell changes during pregnancy in multiple sclerosis. Sequencing used immunoSEQ multiplex PCR; TCRdb keeps in-frame clones, though not all of them. The sample holds approximately 34,000 clones, 75% to 95% seen once. This sample comprised CD8+ T cells from peripheral blood mononuclear cells, obtained in the first trimester of pregnancy. Receptors originate from a female donor with multiple sclerosis, enrolled in a pregnancy study.

The chain carries TRBV19 and TRBJ1-3, with D perhaps matching TRBD1 (5 bases). In germline, CDR1 is LNHDA, CDR2 SQIVND (reference sequence). Trimming took off 7 bases at V and 0 bases at J, with 25 bases between the two ends. The CDR3 consists of 19 residues. CDR3 bases: TGTGCCAGTACCGACGATCGCCAGGGTTGGGATCTCTCTGGAAACACCATATATTTT. This codes for CASTDDRQGWDLSGNTIYF.

This clone occurred once. V usage is TRBV29-1 and J usage is TRBJ2-7, with a tentative D call TRBD1 (5 bases). CDR1 and CDR2 from the germline V gene are SQVTM and ANQGSEA. Trimming cost V 3 bases and J 2 bases, with 11 bases left between them. The CDR3 has 13 amino acids. DNA for the CDR3: TGCAGCGTTGAGGGGCAGACACCCTACGAGCAGTACTTC. Amino acid sequence: CSVEGQTPYEQYF.

This chain uses TRBV27 with TRBJ2-7; 9 bases align to TRBD1. CDR1 is MNHEY, CDR2 SMNVEV, per germline (reference sequence). With 3 bases clipped from V and 1 base from J, the junction kept 4 bases outside the gene matches. This CDR3 comprises 15 residues. The CDR3 nucleotides read TGTGCCAGCAGTTTCTACAGGGGGCAGTCCTACGAGCAGTACTTC. It specifies CASSFYRGQSYEQYF.